The 23 T cell receptor beta chains below were found in one sample sequenced in a study of CD8 T cells in Susac syndrome. Reverse transcription of 0.5 to 1 ug RNA used random hexamers. From the immunoSEQ multiplex PCR reads, TCRdb called clonotypes with MiXCR, one entry per CDR3 protein. Of 200,000 to 250,000 distinct CDR3 sequences in the sample, approximately 92% were seen once. Sequenced material: CD4+ T cells from PBMCs. These receptors originate from a human donor with multiple sclerosis.

This clonotype was detected only once. This chain joins TRBV29-1 and TRBJ1-1; D is undetermined. The V gene's germline CDR1 is SQVTM and CDR2 ANQGSEA. The CDR3 length is 13 residues. V dropped 5 bases and J dropped 2 bases, with 12 bases sitting between them. CDR3 region: CSVSHGGNTEAFF. The CDR3 bases are TGCAGCGTTTCACATGGAGGTAACACTGAAGCTTTCTTT.

V and J are TRBV20-1 and TRBJ1-4, with no clear D. Trimming pared 0 bases from V and 8 bases from J, leaving 7 bases between. Per the germline V gene, CDR1 is DFQATT and CDR2 is SNEGSKA (reference sequence). The CDR3 runs to 12 residues. CDR3 loop: CSARDRREKLFF. Written as DNA, the CDR3 is TGCAGTGCTAGAGACAGACGGGAAAAACTGTTTTTT.

The V gene is TRBV9, the J gene TRBJ2-5; 14 nucleotides align to TRBD2. CDR3 length: 16 residues. Germline values: CDR1 SGDLS, CDR2 YYNGEE. Unmatched junction bases numbered 2, after V lost 3 bases and J lost 1 base. CDR3 protein: CASSAGTSGGQETQYF. The CDR3 DNA is TGTGCCAGCAGCGCAGGGACTAGCGGGGGCCAAGAGACCCAGTACTTC.

This chain uses TRBV6-6 with TRBJ1-2, with D perhaps TRBD1 (5 bases). In germline, CDR1 is MNHNY, CDR2 SVGAGI (reference sequence). The ends were cut back, 2 bases at V and 3 bases at J, with 7 bases in the middle. The CDR3 has 13 residues. CDR3 bases: TGTGCCAGCAGTTACGGGGGTTACTATGGCTACACCTTC. Its translation: CASSYGGYYGYTF.

The CDR3 coding sequence is TGTGCCAGCAGCCCCATGATAGCGGGAGGTCTCGATACGCAGTATTTT. It yields the protein CASSPMIAGGLDTQYF. The V call is TRBV3-1, the J call TRBJ2-3; TRBD2 matches 10 bases. CDR1 LGHDT and CDR2 YNNKEL come from the germline V gene (reference sequence). The CDR3 loop spans 16 amino acids. Trimming cost V 4 bases and J 6 bases; bases outside gene matches: 10.

The chain is built from TRBV10-3 and TRBJ1-6; 7 bases are a match to TRBD1. Trimming cost V 8 bases and J 9 bases; bases outside gene matches: 19. The CDR3 is 17 amino acids. Germline CDR1 ENHRY, CDR2 SYGVKD. DNA for the CDR3: TGTGCCATCGGAGTTCGGGAGACAGGGAGTATTCGTTCACCCCTCCACTTT. This translates into CAIGVRETGSIRSPLHF.

The rearrangement links TRBV19 to TRBJ2-1; TRBD2 is a possible D gene (5 bases). The CDR3 runs to 12 residues. The germline CDR1 and CDR2 sequences are LNHDA and SQIVND (reference sequence). V was cut by 0 bases and J by 12 bases, with 9 bases left in between. The CDR3 sequence: CASSIDNRGQFF. As DNA, the CDR3 is TGTGCCAGTAGTATAGATAATCGGGGGCAGTTCTTC.

V is TRBV6-1 and J is TRBJ2-7; TRBD2 aligns across 10 bases. Looked up from germline, CDR1 is MNHNS and CDR2 is SASEGT. After removal of 6 bases from V and 4 bases from J, the junction contained 6 bases not matched to a gene. The CDR3 sequence is 14 residues long. CDR3 DNA: TGTGCCAGCAGATCGAGCGGGAGGGCGTACGAGCAGTACGTC. Translated: CASRSSGRAYEQYV.

CDR3 DNA sequence: TGCAGTGCTAGAGCCAGGTCTAGCACAGATACGCAGTATTTT. This gives the protein CSARARSSTDTQYF. This chain connects TRBV20-1 to TRBJ2-3; D remains ambiguous. The CDR3 covers 14 residues. Per germline, CDR1 DFQATT and CDR2 SNEGSKA (reference sequence). V was pared by 1 base and J by 0 bases, with 8 bases between.

The chain employs TRBV4-1 and TRBJ2-1; 7 bases are a match to TRBD2. The CDR3 runs to 13 residues. Germline V gene lookup returns CDR1 MGHRA and CDR2 YSYEKL. V trimming: 1 base; J trimming: 9 bases; junction bases outside the gene matches: 3. The DNA for the CDR3 is TGCGCCAGCAGCCAAGTGGGGGGGATTGAGCAGTTCTTC. This sequence encodes CASSQVGGIEQFF.

The gene calls are TRBV30 and TRBJ2-5; 9 bases agree with TRBD1. The CDR3 runs 14 residues. The germline V gene has CDR1 GTSNPN and CDR2 SVGIG (reference sequence). J was trimmed by 3 bases and V by 3 bases; bases with no gene match: 5. This CDR3 reads CAWRRTGGEETQYF. In nucleotides, the CDR3 is TGTGCCTGGAGACGAACAGGGGGCGAAGAGACCCAGTACTTC.

The V call is TRBV7-3, the J call TRBJ2-7; 10 nucleotides align to TRBD1. Germline V lookup: CDR1 SGHTA, CDR2 FQGTGA. The V and J ends lost 6 bases and 0 bases, in that order; junction bases with no gene match: 8. The CDR3 loop spans 16 amino acids. In DNA form, the CDR3 reads TGTGCCAGCAGTCATACAGGGACAGGGGTCTCCTACGAGCAGTACGTC. Its translation is CASSHTGTGVSYEQYV.

The chain couples TRBV6-5 to TRBJ2-1, with no clear D. The CDR3 spans 14 residues. V lost 5 bases to trimming and J lost 6 bases, with 14 bases between them. CDR1 and CDR2 (germline): MNHEY, SVGAGI. This CDR3 is CASSTGRPPNEQFF. The CDR3 coding sequence is TGTGCCAGCAGTACGGGCAGGCCTCCCAATGAGCAGTTCTTC.

This clonotype was detected only once. This sequence joins TRBV29-1 and TRBJ1-1, with 8 bases matching TRBD1. Germline values: CDR1 SQVTM, CDR2 ANQGSEA. V was clipped by 2 bases and J by 1 base; unmatched bases: 3. CDR3 length equals 14 residues. The CDR3 sequence: CSVEMDRANTEAFF. CDR3 nucleotides: TGCAGCGTTGAAATGGACAGGGCGAACACTGAAGCTTTCTTT.

V gene TRBV7-3 combines with J gene TRBJ2-3, with 8 bases matching TRBD2. Germline V lookup: CDR1 SGHTA, CDR2 FQGTGA. This CDR3 is 15 amino acids long. V shed 5 bases, J shed 2 bases, and the junction held 6 bases outside the gene matches. DNA for the CDR3: TGTGCCAGCAGCAGAAGCGGGGGCCTCACAGATACGCAGTATTTT. It is translated as CASSRSGGLTDTQYF.

This chain uses TRBV6-5 with TRBJ2-2; D possibly corresponds to TRBD1 (6 bases). Trimming stripped 2 bases from V and 0 bases from J, with 7 bases between. Germline CDR1 reads MNHEY; CDR2 reads SVGAGI. This CDR3 comprises 15 residues. CDR3 sequence (DNA): TGTGCCAGCAGTTACCAGGGGACGAACACCGGGGAGCTGTTTTTT. Protein: CASSYQGTNTGELFF.

V usage is TRBV20-1 and J usage is TRBJ2-7; 9 bases fit TRBD2. This CDR3 spans 17 amino acids. CDR1 DFQATT and CDR2 SNEGSKA come from the germline V gene (reference sequence). V was clipped by 3 bases and J by 3 bases; unmatched bases: 15. CDR3 sequence (DNA): TGCAGTGCTAGCAGGGGTTGGCTAGCGGGGTCCATCTACGAGCAGTACTTC. Amino acids: CSASRGWLAGSIYEQYF.

This clonotype has just one count. This chain joins TRBV7-2 and TRBJ2-4, with a possible D match to TRBD2 (7 bases). Looked up from germline, CDR1 is SGHTA and CDR2 is FQGNSA. V was clipped by 3 bases and J by 8 bases, with 17 bases between them. The CDR3 sequence is 15 residues long. CDR3 sequence (DNA): TGTGCCAGCAGCTTCAGGGCAGGGGAGGGGGACATTCAGTACTTC. It encodes CASSFRAGEGDIQYF.

V usage is TRBV4-1 and J usage is TRBJ2-5; no clear D gene. CDR3 size: 14 residues. The V and J ends lost 2 bases and 5 bases respectively, with 12 bases between them. Germline loops: CDR1 MGHRA, CDR2 YSYEKL. This CDR3 reads CASSQTEVRETQYF. The CDR3, as DNA: TGCGCCAGCAGCCAAACCGAGGTGCGGGAGACCCAGTACTTC.

The rearrangement links TRBV20-1 to TRBJ2-3; 8 bases align to TRBD2. CDR3 length equals 15 residues. V was pared by 6 bases and J by 1 base, with 9 bases of the junction left unmatched. Germline loops: CDR1 DFQATT, CDR2 SNEGSKA (reference sequence). The CDR3 is CSARGGSGGTDTQYF. The CDR3 DNA sequence: TGCAGTGCCCGGGGGGGGAGTGGTGGCACAGATACGCAGTATTTT.

The rearrangement links TRBV6-1 to TRBJ2-7, with D possibly TRBD2 on 6 matching bases. The V and J ends lost 7 bases and 5 bases respectively, with 18 bases between them. The CDR3 length is 14 residues. CDR1 is MNHNS, CDR2 SASEGT, per germline. The CDR3 here is CASKMGEVGNEQYV. The CDR3 bases are TGTGCCAGCAAAATGGGGGAGGTGGGAAACGAGCAGTACGTC.

This chain connects TRBV5-1 to TRBJ2-7, with D uncertain. The CDR3 has 13 residues. Trimming took 0 bases from V and 4 from J, leaving 8 bases between them. CDR1 and CDR2 (germline): SGHRS, YFSETQ. The DNA of the CDR3 is TGCGCCAGCAGCTTGGCCGTGTTTTACGAGCAGTACTTC. It translates to CASSLAVFYEQYF.

The chain recombines TRBV7-3 with TRBJ2-3, with 10 nucleotides matching TRBD2. V was clipped by 0 bases and J by 9 bases; unmatched bases: 9. CDR3 length equals 16 residues. Looked up from germline, CDR1 is SGHTA and CDR2 is FQGTGA. CDR3 sequence reads: CASSLTALAGYQTQYF. CDR3 DNA: TGTGCCAGCAGCTTAACGGCACTAGCGGGATATCAGACGCAGTATTTT.